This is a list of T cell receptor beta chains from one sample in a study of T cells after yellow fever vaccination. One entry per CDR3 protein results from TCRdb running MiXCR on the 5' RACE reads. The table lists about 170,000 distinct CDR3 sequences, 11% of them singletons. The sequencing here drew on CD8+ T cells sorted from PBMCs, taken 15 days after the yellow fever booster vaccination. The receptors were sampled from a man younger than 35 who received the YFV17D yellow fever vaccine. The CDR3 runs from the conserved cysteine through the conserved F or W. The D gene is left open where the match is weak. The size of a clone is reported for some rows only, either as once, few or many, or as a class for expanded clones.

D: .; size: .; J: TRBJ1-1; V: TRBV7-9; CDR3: CASSSPLSGANTEAFF; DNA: TGTGCCAGCAGCTCCCCCTTGTCGGGGGCGAACACTGAAGCTTTCTTT
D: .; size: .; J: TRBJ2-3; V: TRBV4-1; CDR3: CASSLPWEERGTDTQYF; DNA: TGCGCCAGCAGCCTCCCCTGGGAGGAGAGGGGCACAGATACGCAGTATTTT
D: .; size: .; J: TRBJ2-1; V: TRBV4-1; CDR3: CASSRRNRPSSYNEQFF; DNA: TGCGCCAGCAGCCGGCGGAACCGCCCGAGCTCCTACAATGAGCAGTTCTTC
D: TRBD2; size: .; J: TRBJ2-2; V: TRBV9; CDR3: CASSTRRTSGGVNTGELFF; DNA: TGTGCCAGCAGCACCCGCCGGACTAGCGGGGGGGTAAACACCGGGGAGCTGTTTTTT
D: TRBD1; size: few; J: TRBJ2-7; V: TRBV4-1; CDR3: CASSQGPGGDYEQYF; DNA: TGCGCCAGCAGCCAAGGTCCAGGGGGTGATTACGAGCAGTACTTC
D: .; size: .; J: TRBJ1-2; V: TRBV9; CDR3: CASSDDPSRNYGYTF; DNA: TGTGCCAGCAGCGACGACCCCTCGCGTAACTATGGCTACACCTTC
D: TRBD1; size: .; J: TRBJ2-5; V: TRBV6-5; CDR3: CASSYRTGLETQYF; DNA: TGTGCCAGCAGTTACCGGACAGGGTTAGAGACCCAGTACTTC
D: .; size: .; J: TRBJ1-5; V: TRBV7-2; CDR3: CASSLEGSSNQPQHF; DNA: TGTGCCAGCAGCTTAGAGGGGTCTAGCAATCAGCCCCAGCATTTT
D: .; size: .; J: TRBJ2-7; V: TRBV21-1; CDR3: CASSNSGAGAVEQYF; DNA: TGTGCCAGCAGCAATTCGGGAGCGGGGGCGGTAGAGCAGTACTTC
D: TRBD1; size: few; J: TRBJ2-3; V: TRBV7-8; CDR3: CASGQGARGTDTQYF; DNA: TGTGCCAGCGGACAGGGGGCTCGAGGCACAGATACGCAGTATTTT
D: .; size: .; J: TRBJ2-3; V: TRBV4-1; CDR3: CASSQDGSRSSDTQYF; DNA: TGCGCCAGCAGCCAAGACGGATCCCGGTCGTCAGATACGCAGTATTTT
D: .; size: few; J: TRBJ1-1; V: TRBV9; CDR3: CASSVVPGAREAFF; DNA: TGTGCCAGCAGCGTAGTGCCAGGGGCTCGTGAAGCTTTCTTT
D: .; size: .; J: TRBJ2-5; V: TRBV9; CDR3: CASSYGGQVQETQYF; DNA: TGTGCCAGCAGCTATGGCGGGCAGGTCCAAGAGACCCAGTACTTC
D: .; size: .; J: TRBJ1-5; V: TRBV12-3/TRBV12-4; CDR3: CASSLVSEPQHF; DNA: TGTGCCAGCAGTTTGGTCAGCGAGCCCCAGCATTTT
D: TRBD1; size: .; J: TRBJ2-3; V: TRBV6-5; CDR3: CASSPRIGTEDITDTQYF; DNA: TGTGCCAGCAGTCCGCGGATTGGGACAGAGGATATCACAGATACGCAGTATTTT
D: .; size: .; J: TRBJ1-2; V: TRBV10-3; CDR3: CAISVPRQDGYTF; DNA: TGTGCCATCAGTGTCCCCCGGCAGGATGGCTACACCTTC
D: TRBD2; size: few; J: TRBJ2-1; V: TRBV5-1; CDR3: CASSNPGGASFEQFF; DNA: TGCGCCAGCAGCAACCCGGGGGGGGCCTCTTTTGAGCAGTTCTTC
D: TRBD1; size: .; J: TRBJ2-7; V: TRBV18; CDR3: CASSPRDRDTYEQYF; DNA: TGTGCCAGCTCACCCCGGGACAGGGACACCTACGAGCAGTACTTC
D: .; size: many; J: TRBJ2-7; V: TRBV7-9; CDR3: CASSPMDSTYEQYF; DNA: TGTGCCAGCAGCCCGATGGACAGCACCTACGAGCAGTACTTC
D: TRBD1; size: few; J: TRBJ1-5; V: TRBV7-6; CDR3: CASSLQGARQPQHF; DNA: TGTGCCAGCAGCTTGCAGGGGGCGAGGCAGCCCCAGCATTTT
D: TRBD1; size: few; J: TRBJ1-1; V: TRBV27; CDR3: CASSRDRVETEAFF; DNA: TGTGCCAGCAGTCGAGACAGGGTTGAAACTGAAGCTTTCTTT
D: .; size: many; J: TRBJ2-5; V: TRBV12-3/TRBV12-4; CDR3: CASRALGTGETQYF; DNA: TGTGCCAGCAGGGCTCTGGGGACGGGCGAGACCCAGTACTTC
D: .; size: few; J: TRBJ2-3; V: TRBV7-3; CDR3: CASSLLDYTDTQYF; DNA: TGTGCCAGCAGCTTATTGGACTACACAGATACGCAGTATTTT
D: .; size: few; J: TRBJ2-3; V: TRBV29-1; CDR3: CSAHGEDTQYF; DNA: TGCAGCGCCCACGGAGAAGATACGCAGTATTTT
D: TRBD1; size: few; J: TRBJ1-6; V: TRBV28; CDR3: CASITGEGRDSPLHF; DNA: TGTGCCAGCATCACAGGGGAGGGGAGAGATTCACCCCTCCACTTT
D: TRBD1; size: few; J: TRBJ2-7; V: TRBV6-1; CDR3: CASGALKGAQPYEQYF; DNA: TGTGCCAGCGGAGCCTTGAAGGGGGCCCAACCCTACGAGCAGTACTTC